Listed below are T cell receptor beta chains from one sample, sequenced in a study of siplizumab effects on memory and regulatory T cells. Repertoires were generated with immunoSEQ multiplex PCR, while TCRdb's copy carries only in-frame clones and drops some. Here the sample spans fewer than 120,000 clones, roughly 89% being singletons. Input material: CD4+ T cells sorted from blood. Receptors were obtained from a human donor in good health. Each CDR3 is given without its conserved first and last residue. The order of the fields is CDR3 protein, V gene.

CDR3 protein: ASSLAFSPTNEQF; V gene: TRBV11-2
CDR3 protein: ASSGAGGRNTDTQY; V gene: TRBV5-1
CDR3 protein: ASSVVPAVNSYGYT; V gene: TRBV9
CDR3 protein: ASSSGQVVGHEQF; V gene: TRBV5-1
CDR3 protein: ASRPDSKASEKLF; V gene: TRBV2
CDR3 protein: ASSLRQTYGYT; V gene: TRBV5-6
CDR3 protein: ASRDPTGLVGQPQH; V gene: TRBV2
CDR3 protein: ASSIRIRGRMDTEAF; V gene: TRBV4-1
CDR3 protein: ASSFGSGGIQY; V gene: TRBV7-2
CDR3 protein: ASSQEIPDTQY; V gene: TRBV4-1
CDR3 protein: ASSSLDGSSYEQY; V gene: TRBV19
CDR3 protein: ASRREANYGYT; V gene: TRBV7-2
CDR3 protein: ASSDWGAANYGYT; V gene: TRBV2
CDR3 protein: ASSLTFLGQGRDEQY; V gene: TRBV11-1
CDR3 protein: ASSFQGANYGYT; V gene: TRBV6-6
CDR3 protein: ASSRRTALSGANVLT; V gene: TRBV14
CDR3 protein: ASSQSTGTYSYEQY; V gene: TRBV16
CDR3 protein: ASSQGVGGGRTDTQY; V gene: TRBV4-1
CDR3 protein: ASSLGGGRNEQF; V gene: TRBV27
CDR3 protein: AISEGPLNQPQH; V gene: TRBV10-3
CDR3 protein: ASSSGQSLGYT; V gene: TRBV2
CDR3 protein: ASSDGFSTDTQY; V gene: TRBV6-1